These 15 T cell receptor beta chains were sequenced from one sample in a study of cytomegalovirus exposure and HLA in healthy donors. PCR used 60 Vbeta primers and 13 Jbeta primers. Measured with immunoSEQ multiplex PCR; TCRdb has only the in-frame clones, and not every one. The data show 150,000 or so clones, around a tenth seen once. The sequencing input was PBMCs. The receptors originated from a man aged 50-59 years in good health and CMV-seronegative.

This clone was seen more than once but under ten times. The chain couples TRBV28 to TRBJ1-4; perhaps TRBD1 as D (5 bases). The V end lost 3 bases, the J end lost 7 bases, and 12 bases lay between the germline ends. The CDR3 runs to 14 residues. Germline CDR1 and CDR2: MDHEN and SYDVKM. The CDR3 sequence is CASSLGGIREKLFF. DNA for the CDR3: TGTGCCAGCAGTTTGGGGGGGATCCGTGAAAAACTGTTTTTT.

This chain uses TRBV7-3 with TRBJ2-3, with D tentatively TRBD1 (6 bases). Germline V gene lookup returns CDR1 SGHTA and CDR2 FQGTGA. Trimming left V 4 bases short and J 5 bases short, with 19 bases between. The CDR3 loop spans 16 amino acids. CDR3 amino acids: CASSSTRTTRGDTQYF. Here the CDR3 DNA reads TGTGCCAGCAGCTCAACCCGGACAACCAGGGGAGATACGCAGTATTTT.

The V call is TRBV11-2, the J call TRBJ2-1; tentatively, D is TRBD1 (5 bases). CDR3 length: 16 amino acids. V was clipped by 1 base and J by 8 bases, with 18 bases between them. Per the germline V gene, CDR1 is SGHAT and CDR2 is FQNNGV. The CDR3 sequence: CASSLGIRESTDEQFF. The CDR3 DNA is TGTGCCAGCAGCTTAGGGATCAGGGAATCAACCGATGAGCAGTTCTTC.

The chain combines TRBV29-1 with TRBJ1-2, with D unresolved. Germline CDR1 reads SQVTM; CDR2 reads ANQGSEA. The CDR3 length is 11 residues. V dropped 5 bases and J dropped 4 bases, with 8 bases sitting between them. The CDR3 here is CSVRDSYGYTF. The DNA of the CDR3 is TGCAGCGTTCGGGATAGCTATGGCTACACCTTC.

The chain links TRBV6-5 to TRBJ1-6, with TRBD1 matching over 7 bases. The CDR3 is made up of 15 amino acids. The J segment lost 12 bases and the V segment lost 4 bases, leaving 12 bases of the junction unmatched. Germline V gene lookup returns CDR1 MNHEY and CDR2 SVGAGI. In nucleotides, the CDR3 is TGTGCCAGCAGTTTCCGGGACAGTTCGTCTCGACCCCTCCACTTT. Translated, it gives CASSFRDSSSRPLHF.

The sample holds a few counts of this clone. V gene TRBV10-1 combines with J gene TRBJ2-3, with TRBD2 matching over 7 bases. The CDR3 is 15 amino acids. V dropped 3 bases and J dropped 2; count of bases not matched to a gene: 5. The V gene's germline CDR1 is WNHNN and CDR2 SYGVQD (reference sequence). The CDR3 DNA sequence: TGCGCCAGCAGTGATGTTAGCGGGTTCACAGATACGCAGTATTTT. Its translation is CASSDVSGFTDTQYF.

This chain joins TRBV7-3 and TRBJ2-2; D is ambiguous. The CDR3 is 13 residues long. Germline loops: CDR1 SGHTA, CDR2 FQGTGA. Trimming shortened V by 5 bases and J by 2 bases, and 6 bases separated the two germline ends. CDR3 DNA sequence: TGTGCCAGCAGCGGCAGTAACACCGGGGAGCTGTTTTTT. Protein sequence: CASSGSNTGELFF.

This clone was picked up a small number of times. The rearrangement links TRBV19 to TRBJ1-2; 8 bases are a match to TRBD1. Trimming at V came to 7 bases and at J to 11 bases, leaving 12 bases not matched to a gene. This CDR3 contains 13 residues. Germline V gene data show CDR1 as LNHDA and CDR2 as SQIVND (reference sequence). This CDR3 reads CASTVGQGALYTF. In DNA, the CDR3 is TGTGCCAGTACCGTGGGCCAGGGGGCTTTGTACACCTTC.

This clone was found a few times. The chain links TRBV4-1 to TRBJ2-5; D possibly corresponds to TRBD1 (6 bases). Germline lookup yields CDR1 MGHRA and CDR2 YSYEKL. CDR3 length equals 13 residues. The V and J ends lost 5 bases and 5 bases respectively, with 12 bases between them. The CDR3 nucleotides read TGCGCCAGCAGCGCACGGACAGATGAGACCCAGTACTTC. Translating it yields CASSARTDETQYF.

CDR3 nucleotides: TGTGCCAGCAGTTCGGGGACAGGGGGCGAAAACACCATATATTTT. Its translation is CASSSGTGGENTIYF. The chain is built from TRBV6-6 and TRBJ1-3; 12 positions agree with TRBD1. Looked up from germline, CDR1 is MNHNY and CDR2 is SVGAGI (reference sequence). V gave up 4 bases and J gave up 6 bases; unmatched junction bases: 4. The CDR3 spans 15 residues.

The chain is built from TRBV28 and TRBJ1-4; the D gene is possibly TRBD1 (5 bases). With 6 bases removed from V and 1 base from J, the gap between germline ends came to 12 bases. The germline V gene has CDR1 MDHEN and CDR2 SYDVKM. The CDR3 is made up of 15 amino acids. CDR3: CASREVGGTNEKLFF. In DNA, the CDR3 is TGTGCCAGCAGGGAAGTGGGGGGAACTAATGAAAAACTGTTTTTT.

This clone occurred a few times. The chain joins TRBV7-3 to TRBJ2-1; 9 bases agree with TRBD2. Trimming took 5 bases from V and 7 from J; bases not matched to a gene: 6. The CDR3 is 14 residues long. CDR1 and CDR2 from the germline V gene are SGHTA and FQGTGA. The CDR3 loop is CASSIAGVRNEQFF. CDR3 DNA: TGTGCCAGCAGCATAGCGGGAGTTAGGAATGAGCAGTTCTTC.

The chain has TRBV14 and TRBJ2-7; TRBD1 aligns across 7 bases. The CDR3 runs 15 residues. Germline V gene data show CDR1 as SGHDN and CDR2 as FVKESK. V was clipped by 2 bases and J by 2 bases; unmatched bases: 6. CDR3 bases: TGTGCCAGCAGCCAATTAGGGACAGCAGCCTACGAGCAGTACTTC. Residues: CASSQLGTAAYEQYF.

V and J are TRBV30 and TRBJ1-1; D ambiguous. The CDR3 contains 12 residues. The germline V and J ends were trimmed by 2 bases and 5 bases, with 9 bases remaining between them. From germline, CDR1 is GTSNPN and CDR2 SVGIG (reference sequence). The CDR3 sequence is CAWSRPGTEAFF. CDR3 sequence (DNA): TGTGCCTGGAGTCGACCCGGGACTGAAGCTTTCTTT.

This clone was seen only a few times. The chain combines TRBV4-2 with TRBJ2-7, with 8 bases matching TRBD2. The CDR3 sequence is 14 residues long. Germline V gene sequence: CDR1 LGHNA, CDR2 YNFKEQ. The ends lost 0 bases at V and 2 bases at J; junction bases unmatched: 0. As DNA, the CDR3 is TGTGCCAGCAGCCAAGAACTAGCGGCCTACGAGCAGTACTTC. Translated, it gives CASSQELAAYEQYF.